Below, 27 T cell receptor beta chains from the same sample are listed, as sequenced in a study of early T cells in non-severe SARS-CoV-2 infection. From the 5' RACE reads, TCRdb called clonotypes with MiXCR, one entry per CDR3 protein. This sample has almost 30,000 distinct CDR3 sequences, with about 6.1% found just once. Input material: whole blood. The receptors originated from an adult who was a healthcare worker with PCR-confirmed SARS-CoV-2 infection or an uninfected control (not recorded which).

This clonotype was seen many times. The chain has TRBV12-3 or TRBV12-4 and TRBJ2-7; the D gene is possibly TRBD1 (6 bases). Trimming removed 4 bases at V and 5 bases at J, with 15 bases between. The CDR3 contains 14 residues. Here the CDR3 DNA reads TGTGCCAGCAGTTCGGCGGACAGACGGCACGAGCAGTACTTC. Its translation is CASSSADRRHEQYF.

The sample holds a few counts of this clonotype. The V gene is TRBV19, the J gene TRBJ2-5, with a tentative D call TRBD2 (6 bases). In germline, CDR1 is LNHDA, CDR2 SQIVND (reference sequence). The CDR3 has 17 residues. The ends were cut back, 3 bases at V and 1 base at J, with 18 bases in the middle. The CDR3 region is CASSIGGWFVTQETQYF. Written as DNA, the CDR3 is TGTGCCAGTAGTATCGGGGGATGGTTTGTAACCCAAGAGACCCAGTACTTC.

This clonotype was picked up many times. The chain couples TRBV6-5 to TRBJ1-6, with TRBD1 matching 7 bases. CDR1 MNHEY and CDR2 SVGAGI come from the germline V gene. There are 13 residues in the CDR3. Germline trimming cut 4 bases from V and 9 bases from J; bases unmatched to any gene: 3. The CDR3, as DNA: TGTGCCAGCAGTTGGACAGGCCCTTCACCCCTCCACTTT. This gives the protein CASSWTGPSPLHF.

Here the CDR3 DNA reads TGTGCCAGCCGGCTAATGGGGTCCTACAATGAGCAGTTCTTC. Translating it yields CASRLMGSYNEQFF. The chain employs TRBV6-5 and TRBJ2-1; D gene unclear. V gave up 8 bases and J gave up 1 base, with 12 bases separating them. The CDR3 is made up of 14 amino acids. Germline V lookup: CDR1 MNHEY, CDR2 SVGAGI.

The chain carries TRBV3-1 and TRBJ2-3; 8 bases are shared with TRBD1. Looked up from germline, CDR1 is LGHDT and CDR2 is YNNKEL (reference sequence). V was clipped by 7 bases and J by 2 bases; unmatched bases: 2. The CDR3 is 13 amino acids. This CDR3 reads CASMDRVTDTQYF. The CDR3 DNA follows: TGTGCCAGCATGGACAGGGTCACAGATACGCAGTATTTT.

This clonotype was seen at least ten times. The chain uses TRBV6-1 and TRBJ1-1, with D possibly matching TRBD1 (5 bases). This CDR3 has 12 residues. Between the trimmed V and J ends, which lost 7 bases and 2 bases, there was a span of 8 bases. From germline, CDR1 is MNHNS and CDR2 SASEGT. The CDR3 here is CASNQGNTEAFF. The CDR3 DNA reads TGTGCCAGCAACCAGGGTAACACTGAAGCTTTCTTT.

This clonotype has at least ten counts. The rearrangement uses TRBV7-9 and TRBJ2-1; no definite D call. This CDR3 comprises 14 residues. V shed 1 base and J shed 2 bases, with 6 bases lying between them. CDR1 is SEHNR and CDR2 is FQNEAQ in the germline V gene (reference sequence). CDR3 coding DNA: TGTGCCAGCAGCTTAGTACAGACCTACAATGAGCAGTTCTTC. Translation: CASSLVQTYNEQFF.

The CDR3 nucleotides are TGTGCCAGCAGTGGATGGGAAATAGGGGATGAGCAGTTCTTC. Its translation is CASSGWEIGDEQFF. This chain connects TRBV25-1 to TRBJ2-1; possible D gene TRBD1, 5 bases. Trimming took 4 bases from V and 8 from J, leaving 15 bases between them. The CDR3 consists of 14 residues. Germline lookup yields CDR1 MGHDK and CDR2 SYGVNS.

This clonotype was seen at least ten times. CDR3 sequence: CAWRELTGGTEAFF. CDR3 nucleotides: TGTGCCTGGAGGGAATTGACAGGGGGCACTGAAGCTTTCTTT. This chain connects TRBV30 to TRBJ1-1, with 9 bases matching TRBD1. CDR1 is GTSNPN and CDR2 is SVGIG in the germline V gene (reference sequence). The CDR3 loop spans 14 amino acids. With 3 bases clipped from V and 4 bases from J, the junction kept 6 bases outside the gene matches.

This clonotype was counted a few times. This sequence joins TRBV11-2 and TRBJ2-3, with D hard to call. Germline loops: CDR1 SGHAT, CDR2 FQNNGV. Between the trimmed V and J ends, which lost 5 bases and 4 bases, there was a span of 4 bases. This CDR3 contains 11 residues. Here the CDR3 reads CASSPADTQYF. CDR3 DNA sequence: TGTGCCAGCAGCCCGGCAGATACGCAGTATTTT.

This clonotype appeared many times. The rearrangement links TRBV20-1 to TRBJ2-3; 8 nucleotides align to TRBD2. There are 14 residues in the CDR3. The junction had 9 bases not matched to a gene; V was cut back by 4 bases and J by 6 bases. Looked up from germline, CDR1 is DFQATT and CDR2 is SNEGSKA (reference sequence). The CDR3 DNA sequence: TGCAGTGCTACGCTAGCGGGTCCGAGGGATACGCAGTATTTT. This gives the protein CSATLAGPRDTQYF.

This clonotype was picked up a small number of times. J is TRBJ1-6 and V is TRBV20-1; no clear D gene. This CDR3 has 13 amino acids. Trimming pared 2 bases from V and 7 bases from J, leaving 9 bases between. From germline, CDR1 is DFQATT and CDR2 SNEGSKA (reference sequence). The CDR3 DNA follows: TGCAGTGCTAGACGAACAGACAATTCACCCCTCCACTTT. It specifies CSARRTDNSPLHF.

This clonotype was found a few times. J is TRBJ2-5 and V is TRBV5-1; D is unclear. Looked up from germline, CDR1 is SGHRS and CDR2 is YFSETQ. V was clipped by 4 bases and J by 2 bases, with 9 bases between them. This CDR3 is 13 amino acids long. In DNA, the CDR3 is TGCGCCAGCAGCAGGCAGTTGCAAGAGACCCAGTACTTC. Translated: CASSRQLQETQYF.

This clonotype was recorded at least ten times. V and J are TRBV5-1 and TRBJ2-7, with a possible D match to TRBD1 (5 bases). Per the germline V gene, CDR1 is SGHRS and CDR2 is YFSETQ. Trimming shortened V by 2 bases and J by 1 base, and 16 bases separated the two germline ends. This CDR3 has 16 residues. The CDR3 DNA sequence: TGCGCCAGCAGCTTAAAGGCAGGGTCAGGTTCCTACGAGCAGTACTTC. It is translated as CASSLKAGSGSYEQYF.

The chain employs TRBV20-1 and TRBJ2-1, with D perhaps matching TRBD2 (5 bases). V was trimmed by 3 bases and J by 6 bases, leaving 18 bases between them. There are 15 residues in the CDR3. Germline V gene sequence: CDR1 DFQATT, CDR2 SNEGSKA (reference sequence). This chain's CDR3 is CSASGAARSGNEQFF. The CDR3 coding sequence is TGCAGTGCTAGTGGAGCGGCTCGGTCGGGCAATGAGCAGTTCTTC.

This clonotype was counted many times. This chain links TRBV6-5 with TRBJ1-4, with D possibly matching TRBD1 (6 bases). This CDR3 is 15 amino acids long. Germline CDR1 reads MNHEY; CDR2 reads SVGAGI. Trimming cost V 5 bases and J 4 bases, with 14 bases left between them. CDR3 bases: TGTGCCAGCAGTCGTGGGGGCGCATTTAATGAAAAACTGTTTTTT. It yields the protein CASSRGGAFNEKLFF.

V and J are TRBV6-6 and TRBJ1-2; D is perhaps TRBD1 (6 bases). Per the germline V gene, CDR1 is MNHNY and CDR2 is SVGAGI (reference sequence). The V gene lost 8 bases and the J gene lost 8 bases, with 24 bases spanning the gap. The CDR3 loop spans 15 amino acids. The CDR3 DNA is TGTGCCAGCCTTTCTAGGGGCGGGGGCGCCTGGGGCTACACCTTC. This gives the protein CASLSRGGGAWGYTF.

This clonotype was found many times. The CDR3 nucleotides read TGTGCCAGCAGTACCTCCTACAATGAGCAGTTCTTC. This translates into CASSTSYNEQFF. The chain links TRBV27 to TRBJ2-1; D is unresolved. Trimming pared 5 bases from V and 0 bases from J, leaving 2 bases between. The germline CDR1 and CDR2 sequences are MNHEY and SMNVEV (reference sequence). This CDR3 comprises 12 residues.

This clonotype was picked up many times. J is TRBJ1-2 and V is TRBV12-3 or TRBV12-4; D is possibly TRBD1 (6 bases). V was shortened by 3 bases and J by 4 bases, with 9 bases between the two germline ends. This CDR3 spans 13 amino acids. The DNA for the CDR3 is TGTGCCAGCAGTTTTGGGGACACCTATGGCTACACCTTC. Translating gives CASSFGDTYGYTF.

This clonotype was counted at least ten times. V is TRBV18 and J is TRBJ2-6, with D perhaps matching TRBD1 (6 bases). This CDR3 region has 17 residues. With 3 bases removed from V and 0 bases from J, the gap between germline ends came to 12 bases. CDR1 KGHSH and CDR2 LQKENI come from the germline V gene. CDR3 sequence (DNA): TGTGCCAGCTCACCCGACAGGTTGATCTCTGGGGCCAACGTCCTGACTTTC. Translating gives CASSPDRLISGANVLTF.

As regards this clonotype: A much larger clonotype is one base distant, so this may be a read error. The J gene is TRBJ1-4, the V gene TRBV3-1; 8 bases map to TRBD1. Germline CDR1 is LGHDT and CDR2 is YNNKEL (reference sequence). The CDR3 consists of 14 residues. CDR3 residues: CANSQGTGREKLFF. CDR3 nucleotides: TGTGCCAACAGCCAAGGGACAGGCCGTGAAAAACTGTTTTTT.

This clonotype was counted ten times or more. The V call is TRBV20-1, the J call TRBJ2-3; the D call may be TRBD1 or TRBD2 (6 bases each). This CDR3 is 17 amino acids long. Germline V gene lookup returns CDR1 DFQATT and CDR2 SNEGSKA (reference sequence). Trimming removed 5 bases at V and 2 bases at J, with 23 bases between. The CDR3 DNA follows: TGCAGTGCTCGAGGTACAGGGATGGCGGGAAACACAGATACGCAGTATTTT. It yields the protein CSARGTGMAGNTDTQYF.

This chain connects TRBV7-3 to TRBJ2-7, with 14 bases aligning to TRBD2. The germline CDR1 and CDR2 sequences are SGHTA and FQGTGA. The V and J ends lost 6 bases and 5 bases, in that order; junction bases with no gene match: 6. The CDR3 contains 15 residues. The CDR3 spells CASSSLGLAGDEQYF. The CDR3 nucleotides are TGTGCCAGCAGTTCTCTGGGACTAGCGGGGGACGAGCAGTACTTC. The full variable domain, completed using reference TRBV7-3 and TRBJ2-7, is GAGVSQTPSNKVTEKGKYVELRCDPISGHTALYWYRQSLGQGPEFLIYFQGTGAADDSGLPNDRFFAVRPEGSVSTLKIQRTERGDSAVYLCASSSLGLAGDEQYFGPGTRLTVT.

The rearrangement joins TRBV7-6 to TRBJ2-5; D is unresolved. Trimming removed 4 bases from V and 1 base from J, with 13 bases in between. This CDR3 is built from 15 residues. CDR1 and CDR2 from the germline V gene are SGHVS and FNYEAQ. The CDR3 sequence is CASSYPGELQETQYF. The CDR3 nucleotides are TGTGCCAGCAGCTATCCCGGCGAACTCCAAGAGACCCAGTACTTC.

The chain couples TRBV15 to TRBJ2-3; no reliable D call. This CDR3 is 17 amino acids long. V was pared by 0 bases and J by 2 bases, with 15 bases between. The germline V gene encodes CDR1 LNHNV and CDR2 YYDKDF (reference sequence). The CDR3 DNA sequence: TGTGCCACCAGCAGAGATCCGGGTAGTCTGCACACAGATACGCAGTATTTT. Translation: CATSRDPGSLHTDTQYF.

This clonotype was counted ten times or more. The chain has TRBV7-9 and TRBJ2-1; 7 bases map to TRBD2. Germline trimming cut 7 bases from V and 0 bases from J; bases unmatched to any gene: 6. Germline V CDR1 and CDR2: SEHNR, FQNEAQ (reference sequence). This CDR3 is 15 amino acids long. The CDR3 sequence: CASIPSGDSYNEQFF. The CDR3 coding sequence is TGTGCCAGCATCCCGAGCGGGGACTCCTACAATGAGCAGTTCTTC.

This clonotype was seen repeatedly, ten times or more. The chain combines TRBV4-3 with TRBJ2-2; D unclear. CDR1 LGHNA and CDR2 YSLEER come from the germline V gene. Trimming left V 5 bases short and J 2 bases short, with 21 bases between. This CDR3 has 18 residues. CDR3 bases: TGCGCCAGCAGCTCAGAGTTATCTACGACAATAAACACCGGGGAGCTGTTTTTT. This codes for CASSSELSTTINTGELFF.